This is a list of T cell receptor beta chains from one sample in a study of blood T cell repertoires in COVID-19. Profiling relied on immunoSEQ multiplex PCR, and the TCRdb table lists in-frame clones only, not all of them. The data contain tens of thousands of clones, over 75% of them singletons. Source material: peripheral blood. Receptors originate from a woman aged 80 or over with COVID-19, enrolled during active disease. CDR3s include the opening cysteine and the closing phenylalanine or tryptophan. A D gene is named only where the DNA matches it firmly. Some rows mark clone size as missing; the rest say once, few, many or name a class of expanded clone.

clone_size j_call v_call d_call cdr3_nt cdr3_aa
- TRBJ2-2 TRBV19 - TGTGCCAGTAATACAATTCAAACGAACACCGGGGAGCTGTTTTTT CASNTIQTNTGELFF
- TRBJ2-1 TRBV11-2 TRBD2 TGTGCCAGCAGCTTTTGGGGGGGGACCTACAATGAGCAGTTCTTC CASSFWGGTYNEQFF
few TRBJ1-5 TRBV27 TRBD1 TGTGCCAGCAGTTCCGTACACCTACAGGGGGCGCCGATAAGCAATCAGCCCCAGCATTTT CASSSVHLQGAPISNQPQHF
- TRBJ2-5 TRBV18 - TGTGCCAGCTCACCACCGAACTATCAAGAGACCCAGTACTTC CASSPPNYQETQYF
- TRBJ1-5 TRBV6-5 TRBD1 TGTGCCAGCAGTCCCCATCCCAGGGGGGATCAGCCCCAGCATTTT CASSPHPRGDQPQHF
- TRBJ1-1 TRBV5-4 - TGTGCCAGCAGACAGCGTAACCCAAGGGGGAACACTGAAGCTTTCTTT CASRQRNPRGNTEAFF
- TRBJ2-5 TRBV27 TRBD2 TGTGCCAGCAGTTCCAGATTACTTCTAGCGGGGAAACAAGAGACCCAGTACTTC CASSSRLLLAGKQETQYF
- TRBJ2-7 TRBV28 - TGTGCCAGCAGTTTAGGAGGGGCCCTCTACGAGCAGTACTTC CASSLGGALYEQYF
- TRBJ2-7 TRBV28 TRBD1 TGTGCCAGCAGTTTAGTGACAGGGGGAGGCTACGAGCAGTACTTC CASSLVTGGGYEQYF
- TRBJ2-7 TRBV27 TRBD1 TGTGCCAGCAGCATAGGGGGACAGGGCTTCTTCGAGCAGTACTTC CASSIGGQGFFEQYF
once TRBJ2-1 TRBV11-3 TRBD1 TGTGCCAGCAGCCCCCGACAGGGGGGAGAAAATGAGCAGTTCTTC CASSPRQGGENEQFF
- TRBJ2-7 TRBV12-3/TRBV12-4 - TGTGCCAGCAGTTTGGGGGGTGAGCAGTACTTC CASSLGGEQYF
- TRBJ2-3 TRBV4-2 TRBD2 TGTGCCAGCAGCCAAGTGACTAGCGGGGGTGCCTCAGATACGCAGTATTTT CASSQVTSGGASDTQYF
few TRBJ1-5 TRBV2 TRBD1 TGTGCCAGCAGCTTGGGACAGGGGGGTCAGCCCCAGCATTTT CASSLGQGGQPQHF
- TRBJ1-4 TRBV9 - TGTGCCAGCAGCGTCACGACTGGCAGTTCTTTAGAAAAACTGTTTTTT CASSVTTGSSLEKLFF
- TRBJ1-3 TRBV10-3 - TGTGCCATCTTTGGCGGCTACTCTGGAAACACCATATATTTT CAIFGGYSGNTIYF
- TRBJ2-7 TRBV18 TRBD2 TGTGCCAGCTCACCACTAGCGGGAGGTTCCCACGAGCAGTACTTC CASSPLAGGSHEQYF
once TRBJ1-5 TRBV7-3 - TGTGCCAGCAGTGCAGGGGACAATCAGCCCCAGCATTTT CASSAGDNQPQHF
once TRBJ1-2 TRBV5-1 - TGCGCCAGCAGCTTGGCCCCATTCTATGGCTACACCTTC CASSLAPFYGYTF
once TRBJ2-1 TRBV4-2 - TGTGCCAGCAGCCAACCCGGGACTGCCTCCTACAATGAGCAGTTCTTC CASSQPGTASYNEQFF
- TRBJ1-1 TRBV9 - TGTGCCAGCACCTCAGTGGACGGGGTGGCTTTCTTT CASTSVDGVAFF
- TRBJ1-4 TRBV5-6 - TGTGCCAGCAGCTTATTCAGGCTTACTAATGAAAAACTGTTTTTT CASSLFRLTNEKLFF
- TRBJ2-5 TRBV3-1/TRBV3-2 - TGTGCCAGCAGCCAAGTCTCAGAGACCCAGTACTTC CASSQVSETQYF
- TRBJ1-5 TRBV18 - TGTGCCAGCTCACTCGGACAACGCCAGCATTTT CASSLGQRQHF
- TRBJ1-2 TRBV2 - TGTGGGACGAGGGACTATGGCTACACCTTC CGTRDYGYTF
- TRBJ1-6 TRBV6-6 - TGTGCCAGCAGTCCAGGGGACTATAATTCACCCCTCCACTTT CASSPGDYNSPLHF
- TRBJ1-1 TRBV5-1 - TGCGCCAGCAGCCTCAGGGGAGGGGGCACTGAAGCTTTCTTT CASSLRGGGTEAFF
- TRBJ1-6 TRBV5-8 - TGTGCCAGCAGCTTGGTTGTGCGTAATTCACCCCTCCACTTT CASSLVVRNSPLHF
- TRBJ1-2 TRBV28 - TGTGCCAGCACTAAAATGGAGGATGGCTACACCTTC CASTKMEDGYTF
- TRBJ2-5 TRBV7-9 TRBD2 TGTGCGGCCGGGACTACTAAAGAGACCCAGTACTTC CAAGTTKETQYF
- TRBJ2-5 TRBV12-5 TRBD2 TGTGCTAGTGATTTGCAGAGGGGAGGGCGGGAGACCCAGTACTTC CASDLQRGGRETQYF
few TRBJ1-2 TRBV27 - TGTGCCAGCAGTGCCAGGGTTGGTGGCTACACCTTC CASSARVGGYTF
- TRBJ1-6 TRBV27 - TGTGCCAGCACCCGCCGGGAGCGGGGCTCACCCCTCCACTTT CASTRRERGSPLHF
- TRBJ2-7 TRBV4-2 TRBD2 TGTGCCAGCAGCCAGGGACTAGCGGATAGCTCCTACGAGCAGTACTTC CASSQGLADSSYEQYF
- TRBJ2-5 TRBV11-2 - TGTGCCAGCAGCCGGACTATGGAGACCCAGTACTTC CASSRTMETQYF
- TRBJ1-1 TRBV7-3 - TGTGCCAGCAGCTCTACAGGGTTTTGGACTGAAGCTTTCTTT CASSSTGFWTEAFF
- TRBJ2-3 TRBV2 - TGTGCCAGCAGTGATATGCTAAGCACAGATACGCAGTATTTT CASSDMLSTDTQYF
- TRBJ2-3 TRBV2 TRBD2 TGTGCCAGCAGAGGGAGACTAGCGGTTACAGATACGCAGTATTTT CASRGRLAVTDTQYF
- TRBJ1-5 TRBV11-2 - TGTGCCAGCAGCTTAGACTCGGGGAATCAGCCCCAGCATTTT CASSLDSGNQPQHF
- TRBJ2-2 TRBV6-6 TRBD1 TGTGCCAGCAGCCGGACAGGGGCCACCGGGGAGCTGTTTTTT CASSRTGATGELFF
- TRBJ1-3 TRBV18 - TGTGCCAGCTCACCACCGCTACGAAACACCATATATTTT CASSPPLRNTIYF
- TRBJ2-5 TRBV7-2 TRBD2 TGTGCCAGCAGCCCCGCCCGGCTAGCGGGGGGGCTCGGGGAGACCCAGTACTTC CASSPARLAGGLGETQYF
- TRBJ2-5 TRBV27 - TGTGCCAGCAGTTTTCGGACACAAGAGACCCAGTACTTC CASSFRTQETQYF
- TRBJ2-1 TRBV4-3 - TGCGCCAGCAGCCACGTCACAGGGTCCTACAATGAGCAGTTCTTC CASSHVTGSYNEQFF
- TRBJ1-3 TRBV11-3 - TGTGCCAGCAGCTCGGAGGGCTCTGGAAACACCATATATTTT CASSSEGSGNTIYF
- TRBJ2-7 TRBV3-1/TRBV3-2 TRBD1 TGTGCCAGCAGCCTGGGACAGCCTAGCGAGCAGTACTTC CASSLGQPSEQYF
once TRBJ2-1 TRBV5-4 - TGTGCCAGCAGCCCCCGAGCCTACAATGAGCAGTTCTTC CASSPRAYNEQFF
- TRBJ1-1 TRBV7-2 TRBD1 TGTGCCAGCAGCTTAGGGCCGACAGGGGGGACTGAAGCTTTCTTT CASSLGPTGGTEAFF